This T cell receptor beta chain derives from a study of cytomegalovirus exposure and HLA in healthy donors. On the study more broadly: Drawn from HLA-typed donors, about 82 million unique TCRs were held in an early data release.

Study results and limitations: Later analysis identified a missense DCLRE1C variant that was linked to TCR beta V- and J-gene trimming. Using a false discovery rate of 0.05, a later analysis showed that 16,000 or so TCR beta sequences were associated with HLA alleles.

It was with 60 Vbeta and 13 Jbeta primers that the PCR ran. TCRdb's table, derived via immunoSEQ multiplex PCR, lists solely in-frame clones and lacks some. The table lists more than 95,000 clones, approximately 79% of them singletons, with around 6.9% in the top ten. Turning to this clone: Its antigen remains unknown.

The receptor's source is a young man in good health and CMV-seropositive. Sequenced material: PBMCs.

The CDR3: CASSLGLVPDTQYF. In nucleotides, the CDR3 is TGTGCCAGCAGCTTGGGACTAGTACCAGATACGCAGTATTTT. The V gene is TRBV5-8, the J gene TRBJ2-3; weak D call: TRBD2 (6 bases). V was pared by 0 bases and J by 4 bases, with 9 bases between. Germline values: CDR1 SGHTS, CDR2 YDEGEE. The CDR3 runs 14 residues.